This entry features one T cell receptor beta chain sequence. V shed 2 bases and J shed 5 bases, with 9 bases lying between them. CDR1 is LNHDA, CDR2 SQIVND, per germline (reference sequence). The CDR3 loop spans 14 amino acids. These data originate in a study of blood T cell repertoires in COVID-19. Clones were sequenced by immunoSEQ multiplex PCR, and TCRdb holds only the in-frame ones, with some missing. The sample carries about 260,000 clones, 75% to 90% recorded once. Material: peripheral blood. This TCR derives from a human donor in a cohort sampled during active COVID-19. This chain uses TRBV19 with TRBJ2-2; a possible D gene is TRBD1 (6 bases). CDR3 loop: CASSIRQGTGELFF. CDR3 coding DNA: TGTGCCAGTAGTATACGGCAGGGGACCGGGGAGCTGTTTTTT.